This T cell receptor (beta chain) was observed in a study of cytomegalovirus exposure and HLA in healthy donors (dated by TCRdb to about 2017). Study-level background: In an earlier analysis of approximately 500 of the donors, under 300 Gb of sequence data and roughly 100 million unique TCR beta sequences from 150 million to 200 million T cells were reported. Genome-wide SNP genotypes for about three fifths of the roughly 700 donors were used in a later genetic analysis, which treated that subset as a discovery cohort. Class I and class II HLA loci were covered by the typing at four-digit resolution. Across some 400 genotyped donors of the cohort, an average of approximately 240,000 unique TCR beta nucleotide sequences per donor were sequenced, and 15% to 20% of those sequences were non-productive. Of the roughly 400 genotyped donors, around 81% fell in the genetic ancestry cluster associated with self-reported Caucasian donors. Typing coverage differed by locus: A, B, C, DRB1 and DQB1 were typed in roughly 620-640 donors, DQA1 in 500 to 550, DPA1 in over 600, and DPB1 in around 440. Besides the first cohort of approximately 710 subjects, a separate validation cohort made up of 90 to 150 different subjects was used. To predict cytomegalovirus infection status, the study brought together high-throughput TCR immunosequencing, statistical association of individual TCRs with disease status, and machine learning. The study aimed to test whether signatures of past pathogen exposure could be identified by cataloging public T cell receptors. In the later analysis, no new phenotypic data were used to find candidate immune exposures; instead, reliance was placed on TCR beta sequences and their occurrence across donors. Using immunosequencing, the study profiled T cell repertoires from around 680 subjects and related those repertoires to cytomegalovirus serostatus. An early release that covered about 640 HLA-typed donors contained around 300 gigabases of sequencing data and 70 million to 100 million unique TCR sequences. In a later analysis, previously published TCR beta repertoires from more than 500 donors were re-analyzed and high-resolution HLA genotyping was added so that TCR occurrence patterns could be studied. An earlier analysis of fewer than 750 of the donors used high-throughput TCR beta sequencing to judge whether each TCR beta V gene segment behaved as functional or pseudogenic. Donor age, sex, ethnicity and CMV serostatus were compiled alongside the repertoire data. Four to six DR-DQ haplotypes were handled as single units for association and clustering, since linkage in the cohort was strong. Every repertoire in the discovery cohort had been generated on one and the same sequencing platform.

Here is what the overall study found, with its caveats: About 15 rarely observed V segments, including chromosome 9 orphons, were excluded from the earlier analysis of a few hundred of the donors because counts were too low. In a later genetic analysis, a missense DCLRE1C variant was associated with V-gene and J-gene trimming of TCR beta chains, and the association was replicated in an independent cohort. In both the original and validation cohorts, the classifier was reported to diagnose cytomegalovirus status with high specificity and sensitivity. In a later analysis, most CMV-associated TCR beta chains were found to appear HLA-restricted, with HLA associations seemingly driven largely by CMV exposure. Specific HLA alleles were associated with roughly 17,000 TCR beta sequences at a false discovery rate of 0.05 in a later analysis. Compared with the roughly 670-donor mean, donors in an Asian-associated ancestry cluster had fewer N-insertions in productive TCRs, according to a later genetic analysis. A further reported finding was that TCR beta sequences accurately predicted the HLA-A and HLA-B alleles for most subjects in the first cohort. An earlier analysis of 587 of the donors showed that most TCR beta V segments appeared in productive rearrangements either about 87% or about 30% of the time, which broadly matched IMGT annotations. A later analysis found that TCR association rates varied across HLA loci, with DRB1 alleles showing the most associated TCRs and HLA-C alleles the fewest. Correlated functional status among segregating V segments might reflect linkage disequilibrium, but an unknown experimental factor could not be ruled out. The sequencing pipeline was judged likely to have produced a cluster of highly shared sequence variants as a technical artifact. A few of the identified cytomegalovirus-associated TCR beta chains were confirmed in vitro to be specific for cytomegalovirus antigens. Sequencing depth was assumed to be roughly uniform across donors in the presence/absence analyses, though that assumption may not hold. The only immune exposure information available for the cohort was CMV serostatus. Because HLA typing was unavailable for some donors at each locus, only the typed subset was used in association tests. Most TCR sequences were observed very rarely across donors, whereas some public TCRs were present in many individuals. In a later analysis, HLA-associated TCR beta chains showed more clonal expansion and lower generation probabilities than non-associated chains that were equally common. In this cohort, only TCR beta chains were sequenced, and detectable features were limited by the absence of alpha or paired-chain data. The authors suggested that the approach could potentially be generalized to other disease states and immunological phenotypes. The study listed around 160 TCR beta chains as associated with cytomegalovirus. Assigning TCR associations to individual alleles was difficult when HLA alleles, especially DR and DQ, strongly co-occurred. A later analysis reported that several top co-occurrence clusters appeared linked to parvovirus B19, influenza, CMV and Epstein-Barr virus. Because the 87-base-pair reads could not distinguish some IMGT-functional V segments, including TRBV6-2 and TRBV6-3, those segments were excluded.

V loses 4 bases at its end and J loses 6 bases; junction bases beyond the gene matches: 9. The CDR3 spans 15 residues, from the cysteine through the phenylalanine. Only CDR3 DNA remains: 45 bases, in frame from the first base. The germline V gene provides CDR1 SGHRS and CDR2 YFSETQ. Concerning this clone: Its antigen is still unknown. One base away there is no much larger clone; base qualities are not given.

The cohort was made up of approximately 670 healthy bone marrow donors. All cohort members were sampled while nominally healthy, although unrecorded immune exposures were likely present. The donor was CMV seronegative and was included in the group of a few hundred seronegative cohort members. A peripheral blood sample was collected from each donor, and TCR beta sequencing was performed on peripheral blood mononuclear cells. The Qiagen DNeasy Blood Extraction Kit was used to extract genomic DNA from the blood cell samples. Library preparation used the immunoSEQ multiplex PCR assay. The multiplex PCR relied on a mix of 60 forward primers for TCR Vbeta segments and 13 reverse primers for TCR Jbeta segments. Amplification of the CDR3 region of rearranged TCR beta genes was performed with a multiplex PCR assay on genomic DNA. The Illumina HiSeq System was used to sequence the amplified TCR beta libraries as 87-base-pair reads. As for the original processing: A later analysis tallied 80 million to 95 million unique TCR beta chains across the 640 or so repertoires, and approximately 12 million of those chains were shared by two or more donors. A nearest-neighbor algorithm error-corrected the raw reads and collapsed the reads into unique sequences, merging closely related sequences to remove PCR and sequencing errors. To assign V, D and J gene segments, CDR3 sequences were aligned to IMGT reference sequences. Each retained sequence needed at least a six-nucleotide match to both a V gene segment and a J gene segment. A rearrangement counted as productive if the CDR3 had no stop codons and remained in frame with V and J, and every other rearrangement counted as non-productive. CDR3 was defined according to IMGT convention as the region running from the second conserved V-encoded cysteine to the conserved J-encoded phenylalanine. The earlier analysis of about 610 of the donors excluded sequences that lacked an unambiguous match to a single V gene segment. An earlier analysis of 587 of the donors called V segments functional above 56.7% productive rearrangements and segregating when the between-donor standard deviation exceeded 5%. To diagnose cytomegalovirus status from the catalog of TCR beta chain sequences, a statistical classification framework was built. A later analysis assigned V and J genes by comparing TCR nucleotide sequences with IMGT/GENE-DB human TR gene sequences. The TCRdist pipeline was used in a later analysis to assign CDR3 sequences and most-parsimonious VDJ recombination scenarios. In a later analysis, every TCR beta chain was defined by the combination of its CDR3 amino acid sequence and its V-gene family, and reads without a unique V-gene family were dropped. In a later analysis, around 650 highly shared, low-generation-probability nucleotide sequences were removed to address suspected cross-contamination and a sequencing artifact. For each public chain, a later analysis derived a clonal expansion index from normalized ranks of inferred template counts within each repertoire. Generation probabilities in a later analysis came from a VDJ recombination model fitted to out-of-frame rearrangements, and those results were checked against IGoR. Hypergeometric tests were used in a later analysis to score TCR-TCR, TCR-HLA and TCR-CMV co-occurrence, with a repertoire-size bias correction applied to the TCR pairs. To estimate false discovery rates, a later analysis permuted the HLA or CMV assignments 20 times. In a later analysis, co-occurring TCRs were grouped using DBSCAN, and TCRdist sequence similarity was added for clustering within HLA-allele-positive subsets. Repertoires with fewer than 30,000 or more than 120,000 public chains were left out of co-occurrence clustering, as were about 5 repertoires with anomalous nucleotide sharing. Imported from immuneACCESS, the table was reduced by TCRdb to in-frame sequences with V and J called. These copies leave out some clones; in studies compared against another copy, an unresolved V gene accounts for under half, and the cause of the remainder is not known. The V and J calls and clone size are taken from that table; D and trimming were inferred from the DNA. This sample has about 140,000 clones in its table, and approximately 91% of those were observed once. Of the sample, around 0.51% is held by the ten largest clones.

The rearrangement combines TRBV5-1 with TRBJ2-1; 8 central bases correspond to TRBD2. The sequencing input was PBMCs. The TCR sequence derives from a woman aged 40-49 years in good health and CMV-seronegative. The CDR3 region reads CASSITSGVANEQFF. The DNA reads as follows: TGCGCCAGCAGCATTACTAGCGGAGTGGCCAATGAGCAGTTCTTC.